This T cell receptor (beta chain) originates from a study of CD8+ T cells in alopecia areata. A note on this clone: The antigen is not known.

Sequencing relied on a cDNA template that was reverse transcribed from extracted RNA. TCRdb keeps only in-frame clones here, not all; method: immunoSEQ multiplex PCR. Among 120,000 to 150,000 clones listed, around two thirds were seen once. Study findings and constraints: Lesional tissue from the scalp (especially in alopecia totalis/universalis) showed higher clonality than normal scalp.

Germline CDR1 SGHRS, CDR2 YFSETQ. Trimming shortened V by 2 bases and J by 2 bases, and 11 bases separated the two germline ends. The CDR3 is 14 amino acids. The receptor was isolated from a human donor in good health. The gene calls are TRBV5-1 and TRBJ2-7; unclear D gene. The sequenced material came from CD8+ T cells sorted from blood. The CDR3 DNA is TGCGCCAGCAGCTTTGAAGTGGGTCCCTACGAGCAGTACTTC. Protein product: CASSFEVGPYEQYF.